This TCR beta chain stems from a study of T cell responses to AZD1222 COVID-19 vaccine. General study findings and limits: Close to half of all spike-specific TCRs reportedly target regions of the variants that are unmutated.

Of note for this clone: Its antigen is not identified.

Sequencing used immunoSEQ multiplex PCR; TCRdb keeps in-frame clones, though not all of them. Of 150,000 or so clones in the sample, approximately 87% were seen once. The CDR3 is 15 amino acids. Germline V gene data show CDR1 as KGHSH and CDR2 as LQKENI. V was clipped by 5 bases and J by 0 bases, with 12 bases between them. The specimen comprised peripheral blood, sampled 28 days after the second AZD1222 dose. The chain carries TRBV18 and TRBJ2-3, with a tentative D call TRBD2 (6 bases). The sequence was collected from an adult who received the AZD1222 COVID-19 vaccine. CDR3 nucleotide sequence: TGTGCCAGCTCAATTAGCGGAGCTAGCACAGATACGCAGTATTTT. Residues: CASSISGASTDTQYF.